This TCR beta chain was sequenced for a study of CD8 T cells in ankylosing spondylitis. Germline V gene lookup returns CDR1 LGHNA and CDR2 YNFKEQ. The CDR3 length is 15 residues. J gave up 10 bases and V 2 bases, and 9 bases lay outside the gene matches. Preparation of TCR beta libraries was done by quantitative 5'-RACE with molecular barcodes. Each CDR3 protein gets one entry after TCRdb re-called the 5' RACE reads with MiXCR. The sample holds roughly 250,000 distinct CDR3 sequences, 8% to 9.5% seen once. This clonotype appeared a few times. Its specificity is unknown. Regarding the study as a whole: Clones that were linked to disease were CD8+ and were relatively rare in peripheral blood.

The J gene is TRBJ2-1, the V gene TRBV4-2; TRBD2 matches 9 bases. Sequenced input: blood, either unsorted or a sorted T cell fraction (not recorded which). This receptor was obtained from a male donor with ankylosing spondylitis or in good health (not recorded which). CDR3 nucleotides: TGTGCCAGCAGCCAATCGCGGGGGGGTTTGGGGGAGCAGTTCTTC. Amino acids: CASSQSRGGLGEQFF.